This T cell receptor (beta chain) was documented in a study of monozygotic twins with inflammatory bowel disease. Germline lookup yields CDR1 DFQATT and CDR2 SNEGSKA (reference sequence). This CDR3 has 15 amino acids. Incorporation of UMIs carrying a 6-nucleotide sample barcode was performed by template switching. TCRdb reprocessed the 5' RACE reads and reports one entry per CDR3 protein, with no DNA. In total, the table holds approximately 120,000 distinct CDR3 sequences. The specimen sequenced was blood. The rearrangement links TRBV20-1 to TRBJ1-3. The receptor was isolated from a human donor with ulcerative colitis or Crohn's disease, or a healthy co-twin of an affected twin (not recorded which). Here the CDR3 reads CSANILGNSGNTIYF.